This TCR beta chain is drawn from a study of T cells in Graves' hyperthyroidism and ophthalmopathy. Researchers amplified the TCR beta CDR3 regions from RNA transcripts. First-round RT-PCR of the TCR CDR3 relied on the HTBI primer set. TCRdb recomputed calls from the multiplex PCR reads with MiXCR, one row per CDR3 protein. The repertoire consists of about 280,000 distinct CDR3 sequences, with 20% to 30% occurring once and the leading ten covering around 30%. The sample was blood. The sequence came from a man aged 35-49 years with Graves' hyperthyroidism that later progressed to Graves' ophthalmopathy.

Written as DNA, the CDR3 is TGTGCCACCAGTGATAATACAGGGTTTGGACAAGAGACCCAGTACTTC. Its protein is CATSDNTGFGQETQYF. V gene TRBV24-1 combines with J gene TRBJ2-5, with a weak D call TRBD1 (6 bases). V lost 3 bases and J 2 bases, leaving 15 bases between the germline ends. This CDR3 spans 16 amino acids. Germline V gives CDR1 KGHDR, CDR2 SFDVKD.